The 24 T cell receptor beta chains below come from one sample, sequenced in a study of OX40 agonist ivuxolimab in advanced cancers. Libraries were prepared by immunoSEQ multiplex PCR; TCRdb keeps only in-frame clonotypes and omits some of them. The table includes under 200,000 clones, 90% to 95% detected once. The sample was CD4+ or CD8+ T cells sorted from blood, taken in a trial of the OX40 agonist ivuxolimab. Source of these receptors: an adult with an advanced solid tumor such as melanoma, head and neck, liver or kidney cancer.

The genes are TRBV6-6 and TRBJ2-7; 7 bases are shared with TRBD2. J was trimmed by 5 bases and V by 7 bases; bases with no gene match: 11. The germline CDR1 and CDR2 sequences are MNHNY and SVGAGI (reference sequence). This CDR3 contains 14 residues. CDR3 protein: CASTYGTIKNEQYF. In nucleotides, the CDR3 is TGTGCCAGCACCTACGGGACTATTAAGAACGAGCAGTACTTC.

The V call is TRBV6-6, the J call TRBJ2-7; D perhaps matches TRBD2 (5 bases). Trimming removed 5 bases at V and 0 bases at J, with 14 bases between. Germline lookup yields CDR1 MNHNY and CDR2 SVGAGI (reference sequence). This CDR3 comprises 15 residues. The CDR3 region is CASSGIQDSSYEQYF. The CDR3 DNA sequence: TGTGCCAGCAGTGGCATTCAGGACTCCTCCTACGAGCAGTACTTC.

The chain combines TRBV30 with TRBJ2-7; 7 nucleotides agree with TRBD2. Trimming at V came to 3 bases and at J to 4 bases, leaving 12 bases not matched to a gene. CDR3 length equals 15 residues. From germline, CDR1 is GTSNPN and CDR2 SVGIG (reference sequence). Here the CDR3 reads CAWSAPGLWAYEQYF. The DNA for the CDR3 is TGTGCCTGGAGCGCGCCGGGACTATGGGCTTACGAGCAGTACTTC.

The chain links TRBV19 to TRBJ2-1; the match to TRBD2 covers 7 bases. The CDR3 totals 15 residues. V shed 6 bases, J shed 6 bases, and the junction held 11 bases outside the gene matches. Germline CDR1 reads LNHDA; CDR2 reads SQIVND (reference sequence). DNA for the CDR3: TGTGCCAGTAGCCGCCTAGATGGGGGGGTCAATGAGCAGTTCTTC. Translation: CASSRLDGGVNEQFF.

Worth noting for this clone: The junction shows a germline mismatch at one end, possibly a read error. This chain connects TRBV19 to TRBJ1-1; D may be TRBD1 (6 bases). Germline CDR1 is LNHDA and CDR2 is SQIVND (reference sequence). CDR3 size: 14 residues. DNA for the CDR3: TGTGCCAGTAGTTTAGACAGGAGGAACACTGAAGCTTTCTTT. Translation gives CASSLDRRNTEAFF.

The chain couples TRBV19 to TRBJ1-5; TRBD1 might be the D (5 bases). Trimming shortened V by 7 bases and J by 4 bases, and 17 bases separated the two germline ends. The CDR3 is 15 residues long. CDR1 is LNHDA and CDR2 is SQIVND in the germline V gene (reference sequence). The CDR3 nucleotides read TGTGCCAGTAATTTGAGGTCAGGGCTGAATCAGCCCCAGCATTTT. Translated, it gives CASNLRSGLNQPQHF.

The chain is built from TRBV5-1 and TRBJ1-2; D is unclear. This CDR3 comprises 15 residues. CDR1 and CDR2 from the germline V gene are SGHRS and YFSETQ. Deletions cut 4 bases from V and 8 bases from J, with 21 bases between. The CDR3 sequence: CASSQSAPGGGGYTF. For the CDR3, the DNA is TGCGCCAGCAGCCAATCCGCGCCGGGCGGAGGAGGCTACACCTTC. The full variable domain, completed using reference TRBV5-1 and TRBJ1-2, is KAGVTQTPRYLIKTRGQQVTLSCSPISGHRSVSWYQQTPGQGLQFLFEYFSETQRNKGNFPGRFSGRQFSNSRSEMNVSTLELGDSALYLCASSQSAPGGGGYTFGSGTRLTVV.

V gene TRBV18 combines with J gene TRBJ2-3, with D possibly matching TRBD2 (5 bases). The CDR3 totals 15 residues. Trimming removed 0 bases from V and 2 bases from J, with 9 bases in between. The germline gives CDR1 KGHSH, CDR2 LQKENI. This CDR3 is CASSPPSGVTDTQYF. In nucleotides, the CDR3 is TGTGCCAGCTCACCACCCAGCGGTGTCACAGATACGCAGTATTTT. Combining the CDR3 with reference TRBV18 and TRBJ2-3 gives the whole variable domain NAGVMQNPRHLVRRRGQEARLRCSPMKGHSHVYWYRQLPEEGLKFMVYLQKENIIDESGMPKERFSAEFPKEGPSILRIQQVVRGDSAAYFCASSPPSGVTDTQYFGPGTRLTVL.

This clone was seen once. J is TRBJ1-6 and V is TRBV27; no clear D gene. Germline CDR1 and CDR2: MNHEY and SMNVEV (reference sequence). Trimming left V 2 bases short and J 6 bases short, with 14 bases between. The CDR3 is 16 residues long. CDR3 sequence (DNA): TGTGCCAGCAGTTTAAGCCGAGGTACAACTAATTCACCCCTCCACTTT. Protein: CASSLSRGTTNSPLHF.

V usage is TRBV28 and J usage is TRBJ1-2, with a weak D call TRBD1 (5 bases). V dropped 3 bases and J dropped 2 bases, with 13 bases sitting between them. Germline loops: CDR1 MDHEN, CDR2 SYDVKM. The CDR3 spans 15 residues. The DNA for the CDR3 is TGTGCCAGCAGTTTGTCCCCGGGACCCAACTATGGCTACACCTTC. Its protein product is CASSLSPGPNYGYTF.

J is TRBJ1-2 and V is TRBV6-1; TRBD1 matches at 7 bases. CDR3 length equals 14 residues. V lost 7 bases, J lost 4 bases, and 9 bases stayed unmatched. Germline-derived CDR1 and CDR2 are MNHNS and SASEGT. The CDR3 loop reads CASTRTGSAYGYTF. CDR3 sequence (DNA): TGTGCCAGCACTAGGACAGGTTCCGCCTATGGCTACACCTTC.

In its sample, this clone was seen a few times. This chain uses TRBV19 with TRBJ1-2; D is perhaps TRBD1 (6 bases). Trimming stripped 3 bases from V and 4 bases from J, with 12 bases between. Germline lookup yields CDR1 LNHDA and CDR2 SQIVND (reference sequence). The CDR3 runs 14 residues. The CDR3 sequence: CASSIGQLIYGYTF. In DNA, the CDR3 is TGTGCCAGTAGTATCGGACAGCTAATCTATGGCTACACCTTC.

The J gene is TRBJ2-1, the V gene TRBV9; a weak D match, TRBD2 (5 bases). Germline V gene sequence: CDR1 SGDLS, CDR2 YYNGEE. V was clipped by 4 bases and J by 2 bases, with 16 bases between them. This CDR3 comprises 16 residues. The CDR3 loop is CASSPGKLATYNEQFF. CDR3 coding DNA: TGTGCCAGCAGCCCCGGGAAATTAGCGACCTACAATGAGCAGTTCTTC.

The J gene is TRBJ2-7, the V gene TRBV5-1; no firm D call. CDR1 is SGHRS, CDR2 YFSETQ, per germline. V was pared by 4 bases and J by 6 bases, with 11 bases between. The CDR3 length is 12 residues. The CDR3 bases are TGCGCCAGCAGCCCCGATTGGGGCGAGCAGTACTTC. Encoded protein: CASSPDWGEQYF.

This clone came up once. This chain links TRBV2 with TRBJ1-1; no firm D call. Germline V gene lookup returns CDR1 SNHLY and CDR2 FYNNEI. V was trimmed by 5 bases and J by 1 base, leaving 8 bases between them. The length of the CDR3 is 13 residues. In DNA, the CDR3 is TGTGCCAGCAGTATGTACCCGAACACTGAAGCTTTCTTT. Translated: CASSMYPNTEAFF. Based on the CDR3 plus reference TRBV2 and TRBJ1-1, the full variable domain is EPEVTQTPSHQVTQMGQEVILRCVPISNHLYFYWYRQILGQKVEFLVSFYNNEISEKSEIFDDQFSVERPDGSNFTLKIRSTKLEDSAMYFCASSMYPNTEAFFGQGTRLTVV.

The chain couples TRBV4-2 to TRBJ2-5; D call uncertain. V lost 0 bases and J lost 2, with 7 bases in between. Germline CDR1 reads LGHNA; CDR2 reads YNFKEQ. The CDR3 extends over 14 amino acids. The CDR3 loop is CASSQEAVQETQYF. CDR3 DNA sequence: TGTGCCAGCAGCCAAGAAGCAGTTCAAGAGACCCAGTACTTC.

The chain is built from TRBV6-5 and TRBJ1-1, with a possible D match to TRBD1 (5 bases). Germline V gene data show CDR1 as MNHEY and CDR2 as SVGAGI. V was shortened by 7 bases and J by 0 bases, with 12 bases between the two germline ends. The CDR3 covers 14 residues. CDR3 nucleotides: TGTGCCAGCACCCGGGGACCCATGAACACTGAAGCTTTCTTT. Its protein is CASTRGPMNTEAFF.

The chain uses TRBV6-6 and TRBJ1-3; tentatively, D is TRBD1 (5 bases). V lost 2 bases to trimming and J lost 3 bases, with 8 bases between them. The CDR3 consists of 14 residues. Germline-derived CDR1 and CDR2 are MNHNY and SVGAGI (reference sequence). The CDR3 loop reads CASSYQGSGNTIYF. The DNA of the CDR3 is TGTGCCAGCAGTTACCAGGGTAGTGGAAACACCATATATTTT.

This clone was counted only a few times. The chain combines TRBV11-2 with TRBJ1-1; a weak D match, TRBD1 (6 bases). CDR3 length equals 13 residues. The V and J ends lost 1 base and 10 bases respectively, with 13 bases between them. Germline assignment: CDR1 SGHAT and CDR2 FQNNGV. The CDR3 spells CASSLGFGGLAFF. In DNA, the CDR3 is TGTGCCAGCAGCTTAGGGTTCGGGGGCTTAGCTTTCTTT.

The gene calls are TRBV5-1 and TRBJ1-1, with unresolved D. The germline CDR1 and CDR2 sequences are SGHRS and YFSETQ. V was clipped by 2 bases and J by 0 bases, with 8 bases between them. There are 14 residues in the CDR3. CDR3 region: CASSFGRLNTEAFF. The CDR3 DNA reads TGCGCCAGCAGCTTCGGACGGCTGAACACTGAAGCTTTCTTT.

This chain connects TRBV9 to TRBJ2-1; 8 positions match TRBD2. J gave up 8 bases and V 0 bases, and 10 bases lay outside the gene matches. The CDR3 is 16 residues long. The germline gives CDR1 SGDLS, CDR2 YYNGEE. In DNA form, the CDR3 reads TGTGCCAGCAGCGTAGCTACAGGAGCGGGGGAGTATGAGCAGTTCTTC. Its protein is CASSVATGAGEYEQFF.

The chain joins TRBV6-5 to TRBJ1-4; D remains unclear. V was pared by 6 bases and J by 8 bases, with 16 bases between. The CDR3 totals 14 residues. Looked up from germline, CDR1 is MNHEY and CDR2 is SVGAGI. The CDR3 coding sequence is TGTGCCAGCAGCCAGGACCCGGTCGGGGAAAAACTGTTTTTT. Protein: CASSQDPVGEKLFF.

The J gene is TRBJ1-2, the V gene TRBV11-2, with 8 nucleotides matching TRBD1. The CDR3 is 13 residues long. The J segment lost 8 bases and the V segment lost 4 bases, leaving 6 bases of the junction unmatched. CDR1 SGHAT and CDR2 FQNNGV come from the germline V gene. CDR3 protein: CASSSQGGEGYTF. The DNA of the CDR3 is TGTGCCAGCAGCTCACAGGGGGGGGAAGGCTACACCTTC.

This chain connects TRBV5-1 to TRBJ1-3; possible D gene TRBD1, 5 bases. Between the trimmed V and J ends, which lost 0 bases and 0 bases, there was a span of 7 bases. This CDR3 contains 15 residues. Germline CDR1 and CDR2: SGHRS and YFSETQ. CDR3 amino acids: CASSLDRGSGNTIYF. The CDR3 DNA follows: TGCGCCAGCAGCTTGGATAGGGGCTCTGGAAACACCATATATTTT.